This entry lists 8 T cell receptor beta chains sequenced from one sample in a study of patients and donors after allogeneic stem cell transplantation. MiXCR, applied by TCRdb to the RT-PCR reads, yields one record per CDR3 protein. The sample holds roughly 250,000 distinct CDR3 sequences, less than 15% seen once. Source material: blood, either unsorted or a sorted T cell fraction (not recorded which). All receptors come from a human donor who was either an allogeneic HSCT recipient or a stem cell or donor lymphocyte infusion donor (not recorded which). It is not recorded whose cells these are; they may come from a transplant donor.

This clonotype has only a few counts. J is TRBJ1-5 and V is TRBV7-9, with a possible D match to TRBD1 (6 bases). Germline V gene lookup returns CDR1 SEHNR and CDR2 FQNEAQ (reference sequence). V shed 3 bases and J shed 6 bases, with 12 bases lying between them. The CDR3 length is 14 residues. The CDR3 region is CASSFGGAGQPQHF. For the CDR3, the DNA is TGTGCCAGCAGCTTCGGGGGGGCCGGTCAGCCCCAGCATTTT. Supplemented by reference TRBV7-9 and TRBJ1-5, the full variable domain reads DTGVSQNPRHKITKRGQNVTFRCDPISEHNRLYWYRQTLGQGPEFLTYFQNEAQLEKSRLLSDRFSAERPKGSFSTLEIQRTEQGDSAMYLCASSFGGAGQPQHFGDGTRLSIL.

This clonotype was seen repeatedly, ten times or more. As DNA, the CDR3 is TGTGCCAGCAGTGAAGGGACTAGCGGGACCCGAGGGAATGAGCAGTTCTTC. Translated, it gives CASSEGTSGTRGNEQFF. V is TRBV6-1 and J is TRBJ2-1, with 12 positions matching TRBD2. With 1 base clipped from V and 7 bases from J, the junction kept 8 bases outside the gene matches. In germline, CDR1 is MNHNS, CDR2 SASEGT. This CDR3 is built from 17 residues.

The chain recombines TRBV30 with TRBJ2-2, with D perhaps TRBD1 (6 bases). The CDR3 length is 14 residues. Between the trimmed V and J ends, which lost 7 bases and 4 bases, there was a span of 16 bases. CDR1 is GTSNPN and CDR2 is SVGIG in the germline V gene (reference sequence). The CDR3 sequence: CASRQELTTGELFF. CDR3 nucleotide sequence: TGTGCCTCGAGACAGGAGTTGACCACCGGGGAGCTGTTTTTT.

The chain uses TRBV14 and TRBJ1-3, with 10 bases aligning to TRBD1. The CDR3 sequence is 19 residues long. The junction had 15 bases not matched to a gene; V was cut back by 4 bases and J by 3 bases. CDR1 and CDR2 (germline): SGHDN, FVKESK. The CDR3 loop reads CASSLGAGLTGGFGNTIYF. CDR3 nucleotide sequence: TGTGCCAGCAGCCTCGGTGCGGGATTGACAGGGGGCTTTGGAAACACCATATATTTT.

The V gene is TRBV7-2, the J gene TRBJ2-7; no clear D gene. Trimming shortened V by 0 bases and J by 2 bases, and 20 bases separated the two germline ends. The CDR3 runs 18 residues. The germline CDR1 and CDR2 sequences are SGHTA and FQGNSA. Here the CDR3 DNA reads TGTGCCAGCAGCTTAGCGGTCTGGGGTTCACGGACCACCTACGAGCAGTACTTC. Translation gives CASSLAVWGSRTTYEQYF. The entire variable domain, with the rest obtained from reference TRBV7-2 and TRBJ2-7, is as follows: GAGVSQSPSNKVTEKGKDVELRCDPISGHTALYWYRQSLGQGLEFLIYFQGNSAPDKSGLPSDRFSAERTGGSVSTLTIQRTQQEDSAVYLCASSLAVWGSRTTYEQYFGPGTRLTVT.

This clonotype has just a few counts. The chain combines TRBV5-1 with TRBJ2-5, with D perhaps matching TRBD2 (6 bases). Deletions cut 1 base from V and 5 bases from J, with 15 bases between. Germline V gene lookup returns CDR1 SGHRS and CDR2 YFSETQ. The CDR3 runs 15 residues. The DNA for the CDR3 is TGCGCCAGCAGCTTGTGGACCGGCCGGGGGGAGACCCAGTACTTC. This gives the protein CASSLWTGRGETQYF.

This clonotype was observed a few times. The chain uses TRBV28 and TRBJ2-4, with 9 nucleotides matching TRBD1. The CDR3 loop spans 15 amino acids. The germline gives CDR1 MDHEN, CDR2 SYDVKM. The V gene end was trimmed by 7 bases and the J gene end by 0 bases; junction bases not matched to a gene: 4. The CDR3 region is CASTGQGLAKNIQYF. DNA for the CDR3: TGTGCCAGCACAGGACAGGGGTTAGCCAAAAACATTCAGTACTTC.

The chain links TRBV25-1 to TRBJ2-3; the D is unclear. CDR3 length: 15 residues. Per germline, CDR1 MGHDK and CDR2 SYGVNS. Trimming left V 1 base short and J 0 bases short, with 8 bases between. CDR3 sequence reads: CASSESAQSTDTQYF. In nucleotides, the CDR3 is TGTGCCAGCAGTGAATCGGCCCAGAGCACAGATACGCAGTATTTT.